This TCR beta chain was identified in a study of beta chain features in type 1 diabetes. Reverse transcribing all isolated RNA meant expressed TCRB transcripts were sequenced. Clones were read by immunoSEQ multiplex PCR, and TCRdb kept only the in-frame ones, dropping some. The repertoire has 5,000 to 7,000 clones, about four fifths of them found once; the top ten carry less than 2.5%. Concerning this clone: The antigen remains unidentified.

Points from the study as a whole: Significant though moderate, a shortening of TCRB CDR3s appeared in all four CD4+ subsets of Type 1 diabetes patients.

CDR1 and CDR2 (germline): SEHNR, FQNEAQ (reference sequence). V shed 10 bases, J shed 0 bases, and the junction held 20 bases outside the gene matches. CDR3 length: 19 residues. This TCR was recovered from a man between 18 and 29 years old in good health. This chain connects TRBV7-9 to TRBJ2-5, with 10 bases that match TRBD2. Sequencing used Tregs from blood. The CDR3 nucleotides read TGTGCCACCCTGGCCCCCAGCGGGGGGGCACCTACCTACCAAGAGACCCAGTACTTC. Translated: CATLAPSGGAPTYQETQYF.